This TCR beta chain appears in the sequencing data of a study of blood T cell repertoires in COVID-19. Study summary: The origin of the acute and convalescent COVID-19 samples was the United States, Italy and Spain. T cells, B-cell-depleted T cells, or PBMCs provided the cDNA or gDNA that served as material.

Original handling: Amplification from reference gene primers served as the basis for estimated nucleated cell counts. Generated by immunoSEQ multiplex PCR, the TCRdb table keeps only in-frame clones and is missing some. That table gives V, J and clone size, and the DNA gave D and trimming. The data hold fewer than 150,000 clones, with around 79% observed a single time. This clone was observed a few times. Sequenced input: peripheral blood. This sequence originates from a man older than 75 with acute or convalescent COVID-19.

The CDR3 here is CASSIVGPGQPQHF. The CDR3 region has the DNA TGTGCCAGTAGTATAGTGGGTCCGGGTCAGCCCCAGCATTTT. This chain joins TRBV19 and TRBJ1-5; D remains ambiguous. The V gene's germline CDR1 is LNHDA and CDR2 SQIVND (reference sequence). The CDR3 runs 14 residues. V lost 1 base and J 6 bases, leaving 10 bases between the germline ends. Using reference TRBV19 and TRBJ1-5 for the parts outside the CDR3, the full variable domain is DGGITQSPKYLFRKEGQNVTLSCEQNLNHDAMYWYRQDPGQGLRLIYYSQIVNDFQKGDIAEGYSVSREKKESFPLTVTSAQKNPTAFYLCASSIVGPGQPQHFGDGTRLSIL.